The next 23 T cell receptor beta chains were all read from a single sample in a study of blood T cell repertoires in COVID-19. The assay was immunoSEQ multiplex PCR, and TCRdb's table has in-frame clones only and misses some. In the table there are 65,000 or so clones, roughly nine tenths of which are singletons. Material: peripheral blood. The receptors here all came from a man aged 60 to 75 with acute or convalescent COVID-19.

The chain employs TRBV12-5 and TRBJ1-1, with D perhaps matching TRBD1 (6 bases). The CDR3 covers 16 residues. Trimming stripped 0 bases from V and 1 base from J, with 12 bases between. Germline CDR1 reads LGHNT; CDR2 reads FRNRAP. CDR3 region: CASGLVLTGSNTEAFF. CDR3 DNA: TGTGCTAGTGGTTTGGTACTGACAGGCTCGAACACTGAAGCTTTCTTT.

CDR3 nucleotides: TGTGCCAGCAGTGAAGCACAGGGGGCGAGCTATGGCTACACCTTC. Its translation: CASSEAQGASYGYTF. This chain connects TRBV25-1 to TRBJ1-2; 9 positions match TRBD1. This CDR3 is 15 amino acids long. Germline V gene data show CDR1 as MGHDK and CDR2 as SYGVNS. V was pared by 2 bases and J by 4 bases, with 5 bases of the junction left unmatched.

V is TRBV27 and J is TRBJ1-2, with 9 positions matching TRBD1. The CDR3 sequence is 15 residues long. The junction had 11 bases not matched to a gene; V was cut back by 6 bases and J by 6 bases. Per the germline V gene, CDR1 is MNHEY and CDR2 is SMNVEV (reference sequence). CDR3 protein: CASRASTGGPNGYTF. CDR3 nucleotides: TGTGCCAGCAGGGCCTCGACAGGGGGACCGAATGGCTACACCTTC.

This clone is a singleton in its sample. This CDR3 is CASSPAGGSEAFF. The CDR3 coding sequence is TGTGCCAGCAGCCCAGCTGGAGGCTCTGAAGCTTTCTTT. V gene TRBV9 combines with J gene TRBJ1-1; D not resolved. This CDR3 comprises 13 residues. V was clipped by 4 bases and J by 6 bases, with 13 bases between them. The germline gives CDR1 SGDLS, CDR2 YYNGEE. The full variable domain, rest sourced from reference TRBV9 and TRBJ1-1, is DSGVTQTPKHLITATGQRVTLRCSPRSGDLSVYWYQQSLDQGLQFLIQYYNGEERAKGNILERFSAQQFPDLHSELNLSSLELGDSALYFCASSPAGGSEAFFGQGTRLTVV.

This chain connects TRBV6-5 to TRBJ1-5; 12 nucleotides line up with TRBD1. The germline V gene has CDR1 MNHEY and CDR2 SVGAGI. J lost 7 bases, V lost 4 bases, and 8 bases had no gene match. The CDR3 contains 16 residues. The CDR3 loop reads CASSSLGTGGLQPQHF. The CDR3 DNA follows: TGTGCCAGCAGTTCCCTCGGGACAGGGGGCTTGCAGCCCCAGCATTTT.

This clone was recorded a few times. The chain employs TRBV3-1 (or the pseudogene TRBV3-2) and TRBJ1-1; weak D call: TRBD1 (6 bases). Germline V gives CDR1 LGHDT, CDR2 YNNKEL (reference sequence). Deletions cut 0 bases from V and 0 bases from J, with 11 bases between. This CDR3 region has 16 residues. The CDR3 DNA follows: TGTGCCAGCAGCCAAGACCAGACAGGCCTGAACACTGAAGCTTTCTTT. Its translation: CASSQDQTGLNTEAFF.

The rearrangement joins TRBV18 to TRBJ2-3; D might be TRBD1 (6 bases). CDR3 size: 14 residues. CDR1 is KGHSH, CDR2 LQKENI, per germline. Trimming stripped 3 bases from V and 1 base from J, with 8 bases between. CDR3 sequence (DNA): TGTGCCAGCTCACCGGGACAAGGCACAGATACGCAGTATTTT. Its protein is CASSPGQGTDTQYF.

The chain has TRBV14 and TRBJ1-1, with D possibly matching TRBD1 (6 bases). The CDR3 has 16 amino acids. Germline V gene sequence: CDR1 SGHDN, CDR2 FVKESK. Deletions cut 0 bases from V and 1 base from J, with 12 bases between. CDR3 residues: CASSQDEGTWNTEAFF. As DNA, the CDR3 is TGTGCCAGCAGCCAAGACGAAGGGACATGGAACACTGAAGCTTTCTTT.

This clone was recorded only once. CDR3 DNA sequence: TGTGCCAGCAGCTCCCCCCACAGCCCGAATGAAAAACTGTTTTTT. Translated: CASSSPHSPNEKLFF. The rearrangement joins TRBV6-5 to TRBJ1-4; no clear D gene. The CDR3 runs 15 residues. V gave up 6 bases and J gave up 5 bases, with 16 bases separating them. Germline assignment: CDR1 MNHEY and CDR2 SVGAGI.

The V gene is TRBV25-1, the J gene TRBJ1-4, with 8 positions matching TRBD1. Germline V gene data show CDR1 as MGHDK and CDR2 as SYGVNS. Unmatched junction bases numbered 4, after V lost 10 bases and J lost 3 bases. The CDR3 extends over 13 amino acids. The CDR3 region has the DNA TGTGCCACGAACAGGGGGGCTAATGAAAAACTGTTTTTT. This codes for CATNRGANEKLFF.

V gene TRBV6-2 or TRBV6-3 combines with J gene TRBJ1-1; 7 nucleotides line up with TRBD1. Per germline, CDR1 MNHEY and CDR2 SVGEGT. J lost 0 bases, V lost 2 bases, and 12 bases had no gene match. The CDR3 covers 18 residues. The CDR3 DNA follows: TGTGCCAGCAGTTACATGATTGGCGGGACAGCGATGAACACTGAAGCTTTCTTT. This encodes CASSYMIGGTAMNTEAFF.

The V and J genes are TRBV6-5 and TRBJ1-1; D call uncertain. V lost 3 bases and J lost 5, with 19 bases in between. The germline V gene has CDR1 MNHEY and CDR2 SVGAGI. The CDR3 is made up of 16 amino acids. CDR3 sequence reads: CASSYTQMARWTEAFF. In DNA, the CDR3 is TGTGCCAGCAGTTATACACAGATGGCGCGTTGGACTGAAGCTTTCTTT.

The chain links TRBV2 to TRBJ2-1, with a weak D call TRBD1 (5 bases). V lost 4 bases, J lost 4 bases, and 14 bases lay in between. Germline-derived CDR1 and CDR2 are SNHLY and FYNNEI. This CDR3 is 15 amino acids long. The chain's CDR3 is CASSGMWGAYNEQFF. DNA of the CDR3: TGTGCCAGCAGTGGGATGTGGGGCGCTTACAATGAGCAGTTCTTC.

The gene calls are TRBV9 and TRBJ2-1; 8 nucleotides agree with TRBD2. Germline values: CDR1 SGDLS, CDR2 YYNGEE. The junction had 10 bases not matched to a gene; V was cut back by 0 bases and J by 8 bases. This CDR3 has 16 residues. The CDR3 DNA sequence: TGTGCCAGCAGCGTAGAAGCGGGGGCTACTGGCTATGAGCAGTTCTTC. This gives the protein CASSVEAGATGYEQFF.

The CDR3 is CASSHTLDRDYEQYF. DNA for the CDR3: TGTGCCAGCAGCCATACCTTGGACAGGGATTACGAGCAGTACTTC. The V gene is TRBV14, the J gene TRBJ2-7; the match to TRBD1 covers 8 bases. This CDR3 has 15 residues. J gave up 4 bases and V 3 bases, and 8 bases lay outside the gene matches. CDR1 is SGHDN and CDR2 is FVKESK in the germline V gene.

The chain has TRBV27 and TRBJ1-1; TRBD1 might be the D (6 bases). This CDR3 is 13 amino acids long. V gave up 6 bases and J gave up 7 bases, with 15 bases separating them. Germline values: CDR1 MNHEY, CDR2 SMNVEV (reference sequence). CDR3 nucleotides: TGTGCCAGCAGGCGAAGCACAGGGCATGAAGCTTTCTTT. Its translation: CASRRSTGHEAFF.

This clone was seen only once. CDR3 nucleotide sequence: TGTGCCAGCAGCTTAGGGTACAGGGGGAGCACAGATACGCAGTATTTT. Its translation is CASSLGYRGSTDTQYF. The genes are TRBV7-8 and TRBJ2-3; 8 nucleotides align to TRBD1. Germline loops: CDR1 SGHVS, CDR2 FQNEAQ. There are 16 residues in the CDR3. The V gene end was trimmed by 1 base and the J gene end by 0 bases; junction bases not matched to a gene: 3.

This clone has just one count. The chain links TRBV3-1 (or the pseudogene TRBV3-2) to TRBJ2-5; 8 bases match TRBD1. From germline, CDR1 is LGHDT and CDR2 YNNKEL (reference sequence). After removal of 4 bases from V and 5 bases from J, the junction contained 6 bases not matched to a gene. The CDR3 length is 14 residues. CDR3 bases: TGTGCCAGCAGCCTTTCAGGGGGCTCTGAGACCCAGTACTTC. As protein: CASSLSGGSETQYF.

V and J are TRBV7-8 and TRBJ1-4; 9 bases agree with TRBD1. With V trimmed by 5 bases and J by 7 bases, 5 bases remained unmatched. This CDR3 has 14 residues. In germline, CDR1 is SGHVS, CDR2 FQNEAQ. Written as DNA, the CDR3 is TGTGCCAGCAGCCTACAGGGGGCTGGTGAAAAACTGTTTTTT. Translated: CASSLQGAGEKLFF.

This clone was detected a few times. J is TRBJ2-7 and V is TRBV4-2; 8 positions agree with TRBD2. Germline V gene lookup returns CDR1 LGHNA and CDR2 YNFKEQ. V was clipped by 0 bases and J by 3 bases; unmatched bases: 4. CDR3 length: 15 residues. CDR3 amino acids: CASSQDPGTSYEQYF. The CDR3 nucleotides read TGTGCCAGCAGCCAAGATCCCGGGACTAGCTACGAGCAGTACTTC.

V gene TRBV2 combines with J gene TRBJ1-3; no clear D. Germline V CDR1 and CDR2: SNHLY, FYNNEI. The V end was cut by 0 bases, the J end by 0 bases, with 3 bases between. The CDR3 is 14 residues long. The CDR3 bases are TGTGCCAGCAGTGAAGCGCGCTCTGGAAACACCATATATTTT. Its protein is CASSEARSGNTIYF.

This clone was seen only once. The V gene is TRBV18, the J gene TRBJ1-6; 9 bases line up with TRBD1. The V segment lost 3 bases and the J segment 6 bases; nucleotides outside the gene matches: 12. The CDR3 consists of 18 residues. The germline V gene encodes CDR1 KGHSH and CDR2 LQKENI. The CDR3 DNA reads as TGTGCCAGCTCACCGAAGACTGACAGGGGGTCGTCTAATTCACCCCTCCACTTT. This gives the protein CASSPKTDRGSSNSPLHF.

The DNA of the CDR3 is TGTGCCAGCAGTCCGGTCCCCGGGACAGGGGTCGGAGGCTACACCTTC. Translation gives CASSPVPGTGVGGYTF. The rearrangement uses TRBV6-4 and TRBJ1-2, with TRBD1 identical over 10 bases. The CDR3 spans 16 residues. V lost 5 bases and J lost 8; bases outside the gene matches: 14. Germline CDR1 and CDR2: MRHNA and SNTAGT.